This TCR beta chain was recorded in a study of T cell changes during pregnancy in multiple sclerosis (dated by TCRdb to between 2018 and 2020). Looking at the study overall: Changes in the T cell repertoire over the course of pregnancy were examined in this study in women with multiple sclerosis.

Library preparation used the immunoSEQ multiplex PCR assay. As stored in TCRdb, this immuneACCESS dataset retains in-frame rearrangements with V and J assigned. A fraction of the clones does not appear; measured against another copy, unresolved V genes explain less than half of the discrepancy, and the remainder lacks a known reason. A total of about 34,000 clones appear in this sample, roughly 91% of them only once. Around 4.8% of the sample lies in the top ten. Trimming leaves V shorter by 0 bases and J shorter by 5 bases, with the junction holding 6 bases beyond the gene matches. For CDR1 and CDR2, the germline V gene (reference sequence) lists GTSNPN and SVGIG. The CDR3 sequence holds 15 residues, the cysteine and phenylalanine included. The retained sequence is limited to the CDR3, 45 bases, with the frame set at the first base. In the case of this clone: Its binding antigen is unknown. One base away there is no much larger clone; base qualities are not given.

In this chain, TRBV30 is recombined with TRBJ2-1, with 8 junctional bases fitting TRBD2. The receptor comes from a female donor in good health, enrolled as a control in a pregnancy study. This specimen was peripheral blood, taken in the second trimester of pregnancy. The nucleotide sequence is given as TGTGCCTGGAGTGTACGGCTAGCGGGTGACAATGAGCAGTTCTTC. Its product reads: CAWSVRLAGDNEQFF. With the portions outside the CDR3 filled from the reference TRBV30 and TRBJ2-1 genes, the complete variable region becomes SQTIHQWPATLVQPVGSPLSLECTVEGTSNPNLYWYRQAAGRGLQLLFYSVGIGQISSEVPQNLSASRPQDRQFILSSKKLLLSDSGFYLCAWSVRLAGDNEQFFGPGTRLTVL.